This T cell receptor beta chain was sequenced for a study of T cells in localized non-small cell lung cancer (dated by TCRdb to 2018 to 2021). For context, the study as a whole: The study examined T cell repertoires in approximately 240 patients with early-stage NSCLC and compared tumors with uninvolved tumor-adjacent lungs. The cohort comprised 200 to 300 treatment-naïve NSCLC patients with resected, localized lung tumors. The mean age of the NSCLC patients was roughly 70 years, with 120 to 150 men and 110 or so women.

At diagnosis, peripheral blood, uninvolved tumor-adjacent lung and tumor were collected and were preserved as a mix of fresh-frozen and FFPE material. For TCR repertoire profiling, blood samples were analyzed in the form of peripheral blood mononuclear cells. Overall results and qualifications from the work: Because the study design was exploratory, TCR variables were selected using unadjusted p-values without false-discovery rate correction. Higher blood T cell density associated with longer overall survival, while higher adjacent-lung clonality associated with shorter survival. Uninvolved tumor-adjacent lung showed the highest T cell clonality, higher than tumor, which suggests more focused antigenic responses in the adjacent lung. Because multi-region tumor sequencing was not done, intratumor heterogeneity could not be ruled out. A median of approximately 62 of the top 100 tumor clones turned up in the paired uninvolved adjacent lung, and 28 of those clones also ranked among the top 100 of that same adjacent lung.

TCR beta CDR3 regions were sequenced from DNA using the immunoSEQ Assay. Per the authors' processing: T cell density was computed as TCR beta template counts normalized to usable DNA estimated by amplifying housekeeping genes. Using the preseqR package, richness was estimated by extrapolating to 120,000 templates for tissue samples and 400,000 templates for PBMC samples. Clonality was taken to be one minus Pielou's evenness. Tissue-enriched TCRs were identified by differential abundance testing using productive amino-acid clonotypes, minimum total count 5 and alpha 0.1. The Jaccard Index and the Morisita Overlap Index were used to quantify repertoire overlap between compartments. TCR beta CDR3s were clustered by GLIPH together with public tetramer-defined viral CDR3s, and at least three viral sequences plus V-gene enrichment were required for viral motifs. Held by TCRdb, this immuneACCESS table contains in-frame sequences only and omits some clones. Under half of the omission traces to an unresolved V gene where checked; the cause of the rest is unknown. V and J calls and clone size are those listed in that table; D and trimming were worked out from the DNA. This sample comprises about 91,000 clones, approximately 90% of them detected only once. Together, the top ten hold 15% of the sample.

The CDR3 sequence holds 13 residues, the cysteine and phenylalanine included. The entry retains the CDR3 DNA only, 39 bases that are in frame from base 1. Taken from the germline V gene, the CDR1 and CDR2 loops are SQVTM and ANQGSEA. Trimming takes 8 bases from V and 2 bases from J, and the germline ends sit 14 bases apart. Note on this clone: There is no known antigen for this receptor. Base qualities are not recorded, but no much larger clone differs from it by a single base.

The sequence derives from a man aged 35 to 70 with stage I squamous cell lung carcinoma. The sequence joins TRBV29-1 to TRBJ2-3, with a weak D call of TRBD2 (6 bases match). The sample here was peripheral blood, taken before any cancer treatment. The DNA sequence is as follows: TGCAGCTCCGAAACTAGCTTCACAGATACGCAGTATTTT. It is translated as CSSETSFTDTQYF.